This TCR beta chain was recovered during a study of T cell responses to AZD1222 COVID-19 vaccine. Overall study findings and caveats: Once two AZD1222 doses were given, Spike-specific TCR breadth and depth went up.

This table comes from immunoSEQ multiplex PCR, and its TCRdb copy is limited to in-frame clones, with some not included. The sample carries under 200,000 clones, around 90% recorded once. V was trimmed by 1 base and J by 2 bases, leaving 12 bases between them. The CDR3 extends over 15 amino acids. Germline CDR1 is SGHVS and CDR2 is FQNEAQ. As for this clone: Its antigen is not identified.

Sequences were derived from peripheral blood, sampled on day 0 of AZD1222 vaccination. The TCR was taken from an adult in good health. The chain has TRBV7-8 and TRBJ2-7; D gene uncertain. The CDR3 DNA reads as TGTGCCAGCAGCTTAGGGACCGGCGAAGCCTACGAGCAGTACTTC. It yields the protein CASSLGTGEAYEQYF.